The next 30 T cell receptor beta chains were all read from a single sample in a study of blood T cell repertoires in COVID-19. The protocol was immunoSEQ multiplex PCR, while the TCRdb copy is restricted to in-frame clones and leaves out a portion. The sample carries about 230,000 clones, about 90% recorded once. Sequenced input: PBMCs or T cells enriched from blood (not recorded which). The receptors stem from a woman aged 50 to 60 in a cohort exposed to, infected with or recovered from COVID-19 (not recorded which).

The chain carries TRBV28 and TRBJ1-5; perhaps TRBD1 as D (6 bases). The germline V and J ends were trimmed by 6 bases and 13 bases, with 19 bases remaining between them. This CDR3 comprises 13 residues. Germline V lookup: CDR1 MDHEN, CDR2 SYDVKM. The CDR3 DNA follows: TGTGCCAGCAGACCTGACAGGCTCGAGTCTCAGCATTTT. It translates to CASRPDRLESQHF. The full variable domain, completed using reference TRBV28 and TRBJ1-5, is DVKVTQSSRYLVKRTGEKVFLECVQDMDHENMFWYRQDPGLGLRLIYFSYDVKMKEKGDIPEGYSVSREKKERFSLILESASTNQTSMYLCASRPDRLESQHFGDGTRLSIL.

The V and J genes are TRBV5-6 and TRBJ1-2; 8 positions agree with TRBD1. The ends lost 1 base at V and 4 bases at J; junction bases unmatched: 6. CDR3 length: 15 amino acids. Germline-derived CDR1 and CDR2 are SGHDT and YYEEEE. The CDR3 sequence is CASSLSAGGFYGYTF. CDR3 in DNA: TGTGCCAGCAGCTTGTCGGCAGGGGGCTTCTATGGCTACACCTTC.

V gene TRBV9 combines with J gene TRBJ2-1, with 9 bases fitting TRBD1. Germline CDR1 reads SGDLS; CDR2 reads YYNGEE. The trim removed 3 bases at V and 8 bases at J, leaving 12 bases unmatched. This CDR3 contains 16 residues. In DNA, the CDR3 is TGTGCCAGCAGCGCCCACGGGGGACAGGGCATGGATGAGCAGTTCTTC. The encoded protein is CASSAHGGQGMDEQFF.

This chain connects TRBV6-4 to TRBJ1-1; 9 bases are shared with TRBD1. The J segment lost 10 bases and the V segment lost 2 bases, leaving 20 bases of the junction unmatched. Germline V gene lookup returns CDR1 MRHNA and CDR2 SNTAGT. CDR3 size: 18 residues. CDR3 in amino acids: CASSDPTDAGQGIGGAFF. DNA of the CDR3: TGTGCCAGCAGTGACCCTACAGATGCAGGACAGGGGATTGGTGGAGCTTTCTTT.

The V and J genes are TRBV3-1 (or the pseudogene TRBV3-2) and TRBJ2-7; D might be TRBD2 (5 bases). CDR1 and CDR2 from the germline V gene are LGHDT and YNNKEL (reference sequence). Deletions cut 4 bases from V and 3 bases from J, with 16 bases between. This CDR3 contains 15 residues. The DNA for the CDR3 is TGTGCCAGCAGCCTCGGACTCTTGGCGGGCTACGAGCAGTACTTC. This gives the protein CASSLGLLAGYEQYF.

The chain is built from TRBV24-1 and TRBJ1-5; tentatively, D is TRBD1 (6 bases). The CDR3 has 13 amino acids. V was pared by 6 bases and J by 3 bases, with 8 bases between. The germline CDR1 and CDR2 sequences are KGHDR and SFDVKD. The CDR3 DNA reads TGTGCCACCAGTTCAGGGGTCAATCAGCCCCAGCATTTT. Its translation is CATSSGVNQPQHF.

The rearrangement joins TRBV7-2 to TRBJ1-1, with D possibly matching TRBD1 (6 bases). CDR1 is SGHTA, CDR2 FQGNSA, per germline. CDR3 size: 13 residues. V gave up 5 bases and J gave up 1 base, with 8 bases separating them. The CDR3 region has the DNA TGTGCCAGCAGCCAGGACAGGAACACTGAAGCTTTCTTT. It codes for CASSQDRNTEAFF. Full variable domain (rest looked up from reference TRBV7-2 and TRBJ1-1): GAGVSQSPSNKVTEKGKDVELRCDPISGHTALYWYRQSLGQGLEFLIYFQGNSAPDKSGLPSDRFSAERTGGSVSTLTIQRTQQEDSAVYLCASSQDRNTEAFFGQGTRLTVV.

This clone was observed once. The chain has TRBV28 and TRBJ2-7, with D possibly being TRBD2 (6 bases). Trimming cost V 3 bases and J 6 bases, with 18 bases left between them. The CDR3 runs 15 residues. CDR1 and CDR2 from the germline V gene are MDHEN and SYDVKM. The CDR3 DNA follows: TGTGCCAGCAGTTTTAGGAGGGTAACGAGTCGCGAGCAGTACTTC. Its protein product is CASSFRRVTSREQYF.

This chain connects TRBV9 to TRBJ1-1; D remains ambiguous. The V gene lost 3 bases and the J gene lost 1 base, with 10 bases spanning the gap. The CDR3 consists of 14 residues. CDR1 SGDLS and CDR2 YYNGEE come from the germline V gene. The DNA of the CDR3 is TGTGCCAGCAGCGCCTCCCCCTGGAACACTGAAGCTTTCTTT. Its protein is CASSASPWNTEAFF.

This clone was seen a handful of times. The chain employs TRBV30 and TRBJ1-2; no clear D. Germline V lookup: CDR1 GTSNPN, CDR2 SVGIG (reference sequence). CDR3 size: 13 residues. The ends were cut back, 4 bases at V and 8 bases at J, with 17 bases in the middle. CDR3 nucleotide sequence: TGTGCCTGGATCCCGGCCCCCGGAGCGGGCTACACCTTC. Encoded protein: CAWIPAPGAGYTF. Full variable domain (rest looked up from reference TRBV30 and TRBJ1-2): SQTIHQWPATLVQPVGSPLSLECTVEGTSNPNLYWYRQAAGRGLQLLFYSVGIGQISSEVPQNLSASRPQDRQFILSSKKLLLSDSGFYLCAWIPAPGAGYTFGSGTRLTVV.

The rearrangement uses TRBV3-1 (or the pseudogene TRBV3-2) and TRBJ2-2, with D maybe TRBD1 (5 bases). CDR3 length: 15 residues. The germline V gene has CDR1 LGHDT and CDR2 YNNKEL (reference sequence). Trimming took off 1 base at V and 4 bases at J, with 10 bases between the two ends. Here the CDR3 DNA reads TGTGCCAGCAGCCAAGGCCAGGGCACCACCGGGGAGCTGTTTTTT. Translation: CASSQGQGTTGELFF.

J is TRBJ2-3 and V is TRBV9, with 7 bases identical to TRBD1. The CDR3 runs to 15 residues. The V segment lost 0 bases and the J segment 1 base; nucleotides outside the gene matches: 2. Per germline, CDR1 SGDLS and CDR2 YYNGEE. The CDR3 spells CASSVEGQRTDTQYF. The CDR3 DNA follows: TGTGCCAGCAGCGTAGAGGGACAGCGCACAGATACGCAGTATTTT.

This clone was counted a single time. V gene TRBV12-3 or TRBV12-4 combines with J gene TRBJ2-5; tentative D call: TRBD2 (5 bases). The CDR3 sequence is 13 residues long. V lost 3 bases and J lost 4, with 9 bases in between. The CDR3 coding sequence is TGTGCCAGCAGTTTGGACTTTAGAGAGACCCAGTACTTC. As protein: CASSLDFRETQYF.

The chain has TRBV7-2 and TRBJ2-6; weak D call: TRBD2 (5 bases). The CDR3 loop spans 15 amino acids. Trimming removed 3 bases from V and 4 bases from J, with 10 bases in between. In germline, CDR1 is SGHTA, CDR2 FQGNSA. The CDR3 DNA follows: TGTGCCAGCAGCTTCCCCGGGGAAGGGGCCAACGTCCTGACTTTC. Translating gives CASSFPGEGANVLTF.

The rearrangement joins TRBV7-8 to TRBJ2-5, with 8 bases matching TRBD1. The CDR3 consists of 16 residues. Germline CDR1 SGHVS, CDR2 FQNEAQ. V dropped 5 bases and J dropped 1; count of bases not matched to a gene: 9. CDR3 in DNA: TGTGCCAGCAGCCTCAAAGACAGGGGCTTCCAAGAGACCCAGTACTTC. Protein product: CASSLKDRGFQETQYF.

The rearrangement joins TRBV27 to TRBJ1-4; D is undetermined. The V end was cut by 7 bases, the J end by 0 bases, with 9 bases between. Germline CDR1 reads MNHEY; CDR2 reads SMNVEV (reference sequence). The CDR3 extends over 14 amino acids. The CDR3 region has the DNA TGTGCCAGCAAGAGGGCAGCAACTAATGAAAAACTGTTTTTT. Amino acid sequence: CASKRAATNEKLFF.

The table lists this clone with a few counts. This sequence joins TRBV7-3 and TRBJ2-6; possibly TRBD1 for D (5 bases). Germline values: CDR1 SGHTA, CDR2 FQGTGA. V was pared by 2 bases and J by 2 bases, with 10 bases between. The CDR3 contains 16 residues. The CDR3 DNA is TGTGCCAGCAGCTTACAAGTAGGGGCTGGGGCCAACGTCCTGACTTTC. As protein: CASSLQVGAGANVLTF.

The chain combines TRBV7-2 with TRBJ1-4, with a tentative D call TRBD1 (5 bases). Trimming removed 5 bases at V and 0 bases at J, with 19 bases between. The V gene's germline CDR1 is SGHTA and CDR2 FQGNSA. The CDR3 spans 18 residues. CDR3: CASSPRWGEIATNEKLFF. CDR3 DNA sequence: TGTGCCAGCAGCCCCCGGTGGGGGGAGATTGCAACTAATGAAAAACTGTTTTTT.

This rearrangement joins TRBV9 to TRBJ1-1; D is ambiguous. The CDR3 is 13 amino acids. Germline V CDR1 and CDR2: SGDLS, YYNGEE. V was cut by 4 bases and J by 0 bases, with 7 bases left in between. DNA of the CDR3: TGTGCCAGCAGCCTAAGCATGAACACTGAAGCTTTCTTT. This codes for CASSLSMNTEAFF. The full variable domain, its missing parts supplied by reference TRBV9 and TRBJ1-1, is DSGVTQTPKHLITATGQRVTLRCSPRSGDLSVYWYQQSLDQGLQFLIQYYNGEERAKGNILERFSAQQFPDLHSELNLSSLELGDSALYFCASSLSMNTEAFFGQGTRLTVV.

The chain employs TRBV11-2 and TRBJ1-1, with a tentative D call TRBD1 (6 bases). With 1 base removed from V and 1 base from J, the gap between germline ends came to 10 bases. This CDR3 is built from 15 residues. Per germline, CDR1 SGHAT and CDR2 FQNNGV. The CDR3: CASSLAGGPNTEAFF. The CDR3 DNA follows: TGTGCCAGCAGCTTAGCGGGGGGCCCGAACACTGAAGCTTTCTTT.

A single count supports this clone. The chain carries TRBV11-2 and TRBJ2-5, with 8 bases matching TRBD1. There are 16 residues in the CDR3. From germline, CDR1 is SGHAT and CDR2 FQNNGV. V was clipped by 2 bases and J by 2 bases; unmatched bases: 7. This CDR3 reads CASSLNRDRSQETQYF. The CDR3 nucleotides read TGTGCCAGCAGCTTAAACCGGGACAGGTCTCAAGAGACCCAGTACTTC.

The CDR3 sequence is CASSNFTGGKAKNIQYF. The CDR3 DNA reads as TGTGCCAGCAGCAACTTTACAGGGGGCAAGGCCAAAAACATTCAGTACTTC. J is TRBJ2-4 and V is TRBV21-1; the listed D gene, TRBD1, was not tested against the DNA. TRBV21-1 is classified as a pseudogene. The CDR3 spans 17 residues.

V is TRBV28 and J is TRBJ1-1; no definite D call. This CDR3 has 15 amino acids. The V end lost 1 base, the J end lost 0 bases, and 9 bases lay between the germline ends. Germline V CDR1 and CDR2: MDHEN, SYDVKM. The CDR3 protein is CASSLFRVMNTEAFF. CDR3 bases: TGTGCCAGCAGTTTATTTCGAGTCATGAACACTGAAGCTTTCTTT.

This chain uses TRBV6-2 or TRBV6-3 with TRBJ2-7, with D maybe TRBD1 (5 bases). The CDR3 has 16 residues. Between the trimmed V and J ends, which lost 2 bases and 0 bases, there was a span of 14 bases. The germline V gene has CDR1 MNHEY and CDR2 SVGEGT. The CDR3: CASSYVSGRSSYEQYF. The CDR3, as DNA: TGTGCCAGCAGTTACGTTTCAGGGCGGAGCTCCTACGAGCAGTACTTC.

This chain connects TRBV28 to TRBJ1-2; 8 positions agree with TRBD1. The CDR3 totals 12 residues. V dropped 5 bases and J dropped 10; count of bases not matched to a gene: 6. CDR1 and CDR2 (germline): MDHEN, SYDVKM. The CDR3, as DNA: TGTGCCAGCAGTCAGACAGGGGTGCTCTACACCTTC. Amino acids: CASSQTGVLYTF.

The chain is built from TRBV2 and TRBJ1-1, with 8 bases aligning to TRBD1. The junction had 13 bases not matched to a gene; V was cut back by 3 bases and J by 10 bases. CDR3 size: 15 residues. Per the germline V gene, CDR1 is SNHLY and CDR2 is FYNNEI. CDR3 nucleotide sequence: TGTGCCAGCAGTGACCTCGGACAGGGTGAGAGACGAGCTTTCTTT. It is translated as CASSDLGQGERRAFF.

The V gene is TRBV11-2, the J gene TRBJ1-4, with TRBD1 identical over 9 bases. CDR1 and CDR2 from the germline V gene are SGHAT and FQNNGV. The CDR3 sequence is 15 residues long. Losses at the gene ends were 1 base for V and 5 bases for J; bases not matched to a gene: 2. CDR3 nucleotide sequence: TGTGCCAGCAGCTTAGTCACAGGGGGCAATGAAAAACTGTTTTTT. Protein sequence: CASSLVTGGNEKLFF.

The chain joins TRBV28 to TRBJ2-7, with D tentatively TRBD1 (6 bases). V was trimmed by 3 bases and J by 1 base, leaving 10 bases between them. There are 14 residues in the CDR3. Germline-derived CDR1 and CDR2 are MDHEN and SYDVKM. The CDR3 loop reads CASSFGQPSYEQYF. For the CDR3, the DNA is TGTGCCAGCAGTTTTGGACAGCCTTCCTACGAGCAGTACTTC.

The V gene is TRBV4-3, the J gene TRBJ2-1; tentative D call: TRBD2 (6 bases). This CDR3 spans 13 amino acids. Germline V lookup: CDR1 LGHNA, CDR2 YSLEER. Deletions cut 0 bases from V and 10 bases from J, with 10 bases between. The CDR3 DNA is TGCGCCAGCAGCCAAGAGAGACTAGGAGAGCAGTTCTTC. Protein product: CASSQERLGEQFF.

V usage is TRBV7-2 and J usage is TRBJ1-1; 9 bases align to TRBD1. The CDR3 loop spans 15 amino acids. From germline, CDR1 is SGHTA and CDR2 FQGNSA. Losses at the gene ends were 6 bases for V and 4 bases for J; bases not matched to a gene: 9. The CDR3 spells CASSYTGTGSTEAFF. DNA of the CDR3: TGTGCCAGCAGTTATACCGGGACAGGGAGCACTGAAGCTTTCTTT.